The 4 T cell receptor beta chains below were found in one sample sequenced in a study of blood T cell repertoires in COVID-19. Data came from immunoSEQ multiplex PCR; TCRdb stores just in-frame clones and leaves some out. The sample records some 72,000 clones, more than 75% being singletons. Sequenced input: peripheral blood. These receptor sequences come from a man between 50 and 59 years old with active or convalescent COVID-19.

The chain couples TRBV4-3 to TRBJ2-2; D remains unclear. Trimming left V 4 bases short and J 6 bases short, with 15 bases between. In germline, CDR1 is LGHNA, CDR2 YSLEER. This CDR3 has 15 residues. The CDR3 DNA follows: TGCGCCAGCAGCCGAGGCTCGGGTCGGGCCGGGGAGCTGTTTTTT. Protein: CASSRGSGRAGELFF.

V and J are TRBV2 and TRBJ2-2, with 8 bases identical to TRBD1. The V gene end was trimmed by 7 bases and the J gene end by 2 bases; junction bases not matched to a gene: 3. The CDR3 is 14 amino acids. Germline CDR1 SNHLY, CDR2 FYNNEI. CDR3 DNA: TGTGCCAGCACAGGGACAGGAAACACCGGGGAGCTGTTTTTT. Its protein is CASTGTGNTGELFF.

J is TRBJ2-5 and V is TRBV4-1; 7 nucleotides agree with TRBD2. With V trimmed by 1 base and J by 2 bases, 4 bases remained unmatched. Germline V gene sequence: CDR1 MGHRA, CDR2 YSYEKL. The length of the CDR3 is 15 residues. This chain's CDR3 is CASSQGTRQQETQYF. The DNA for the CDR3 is TGCGCCAGCAGCCAAGGGACTAGACAACAAGAGACCCAGTACTTC.

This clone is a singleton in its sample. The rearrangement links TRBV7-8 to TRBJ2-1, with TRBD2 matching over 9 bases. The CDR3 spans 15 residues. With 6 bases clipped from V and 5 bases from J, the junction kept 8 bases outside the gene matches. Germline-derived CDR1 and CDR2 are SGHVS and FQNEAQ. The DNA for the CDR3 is TGTGCCAGCAGGGCGGCGGGGGGGGCGAACAATGAGCAGTTCTTC. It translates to CASRAAGGANNEQFF.